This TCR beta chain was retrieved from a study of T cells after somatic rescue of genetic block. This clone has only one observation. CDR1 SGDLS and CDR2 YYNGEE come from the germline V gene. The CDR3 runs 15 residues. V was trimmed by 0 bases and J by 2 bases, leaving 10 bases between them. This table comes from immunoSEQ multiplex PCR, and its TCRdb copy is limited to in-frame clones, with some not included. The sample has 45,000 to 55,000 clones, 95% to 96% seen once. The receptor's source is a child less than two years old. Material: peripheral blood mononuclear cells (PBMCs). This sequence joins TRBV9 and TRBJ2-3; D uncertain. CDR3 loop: CASSVARLSTDTQYF. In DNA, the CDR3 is TGTGCCAGCAGCGTAGCTCGGCTATCCACAGATACGCAGTATTTT.